A selection of T cell receptor beta chains follows, all from one sample in a study of T cells in Graves' hyperthyroidism and ophthalmopathy. MiXCR was run by TCRdb on the multiplex PCR reads, yielding one entry per CDR3 protein. The sample includes 400,000 to 600,000 distinct CDR3 sequences, 15% to 20% of them seen just once. Sequencing input: blood. The receptor set was obtained from a woman in her thirties with Graves' ophthalmopathy. The CDR3 runs from the conserved cysteine through the conserved F or W. D genes are given only for firm matches. Rows may omit the clone size; those that give it use once, few, many or a size class.

size	V	J	D	DNA	CDR3
many	TRBV4-1	TRBJ2-7	-	TGCGCCAGCAGCCAAGACCTTGATGGGGGAAGCTACGAGCAGTACTTC	CASSQDLDGGSYEQYF
-	TRBV18	TRBJ2-7	TRBD1	TGTGCCAGCTCACCACCGGACAGGAAAAGCTCCTACGAGCAGTACTTC	CASSPPDRKSSYEQYF
many	TRBV30	TRBJ1-4	TRBD1	TGTGCCTGGAGATGGACAGGGGGCTATGAAAAACTGTTTTTT	CAWRWTGGYEKLFF
many	TRBV4-1	TRBJ1-2	-	TGCGCCAGCAGCCCCGATTGGACGTTCGCTAACTATGGCTACACCTTC	CASSPDWTFANYGYTF
-	TRBV7-2	TRBJ2-7	TRBD2	TGTGCCAGCAGCTTAGCGAAGGTAGCGGGAGTAATCTACGAGCAGTACTTC	CASSLAKVAGVIYEQYF
few	TRBV30	TRBJ1-2	-	TGTGCCTGGAGTGTCCAGGGGACTAACTATGGCTACACCTTC	CAWSVQGTNYGYTF
many	TRBV4-1	TRBJ2-1	TRBD2	TGCGCCAGCAGCCAACCCGGGAGGAGCCTCTACAATGAGCAGTTCTTC	CASSQPGRSLYNEQFF
many	TRBV7-8	TRBJ2-1	-	TGTGCCAGCAGCTTGGAGGGAGCAACCTACAATGAGCAGTTCTTC	CASSLEGATYNEQFF
many	TRBV7-9	TRBJ2-7	-	TGTGCCAGCAGCAGGGACATACCCTACGAGCAGTACTTC	CASSRDIPYEQYF
many	TRBV6-2/TRBV6-3	TRBJ2-1	TRBD2	TGTGCCAGCAGAGGCTTCCCCGGGACTAGCGGGCATGAGCAGTTCTTC	CASRGFPGTSGHEQFF
many	TRBV5-1	TRBJ2-7	-	TGCGCCAGCAGCTTGGGGACAGACTACTACGAGCAGTACTTC	CASSLGTDYYEQYF
-	TRBV6-2/TRBV6-3	TRBJ2-1	TRBD1	TGTGCCAGCAGTTTTTCGCGGACAGGGGTAAATGAGCAGTTCTTC	CASSFSRTGVNEQFF
-	TRBV19	TRBJ2-2	TRBD2	TGTGCCAGTAGTATACGTGGGAGGGTAGCCGGGGAGCTGTTTTTT	CASSIRGRVAGELFF
many	TRBV5-1	TRBJ1-1	-	TGCGCCAGCAGTACATCTGGGGCTGAAGCTTTCTTT	CASSTSGAEAFF
many	TRBV29-1	TRBJ2-1	TRBD1	TGCAGCGTTGAGGACAGGGGGCCCCACAATGAGCAGTTCTTC	CSVEDRGPHNEQFF
-	TRBV18	TRBJ1-1	-	TGTGCCAGCTCCGACGGGAGATCTGAAGCTTTCTTT	CASSDGRSEAFF
many	TRBV18	TRBJ1-1	-	TGTGCCAGCTCACCGGGAGGGGCCTATAAAGCTTTCTTT	CASSPGGAYKAFF
many	TRBV3-1	TRBJ1-2	TRBD1	TGTGCCAGCAGCCACCCACGACAGGGTGTCAGAAACTATGGCTACACCTTC	CASSHPRQGVRNYGYTF
-	TRBV19	TRBJ1-5	-	TGTGCCAGTAGTATTGTGGGCAGGGAGGTCAATCAGCCCCAGCATTTT	CASSIVGREVNQPQHF
many	TRBV30	TRBJ2-5	-	TGTGCCTGGAGTGTAGGGGGGACTGTCCCAGAGACCCAGTACTTC	CAWSVGGTVPETQYF
few	TRBV15	TRBJ2-2	-	TGTGCCACCAGCAGACCGGACGGAAACACCGGGGAGCTGTTTTTT	CATSRPDGNTGELFF
many	TRBV7-2	TRBJ2-5	-	TGTGCCAGCAGCTTAGAAGGGGCCCTGAGAGGGGAGACCCAGTACTTC	CASSLEGALRGETQYF
many	TRBV11-2	TRBJ2-5	-	TGTGCCAGCAGCTCAGAAATAGACTTGCTTGAGACCCAGTACTTC	CASSSEIDLLETQYF
few	TRBV7-2	TRBJ1-5	-	TGTGCCAGCAGCTCAAGGCAGGTAGGGTTCTGTTCTCAGCCCCAGCATTTT	CASSSRQVGFCSQPQHF
-	TRBV20-1	TRBJ2-1	TRBD1	TGCAGTGCTAGAGCGGGACAGTTAACCTACAATGAGCAGTTCTTC	CSARAGQLTYNEQFF
once	TRBV6-5	TRBJ2-7	-	TGTGCCAGCAGTTACTCTGCAGGACAGCCGGGGCAGTACTTC	CASSYSAGQPGQYF
-	TRBV20-1	TRBJ2-1	-	TGCAGTGCCCCGACTAGTCCGGCTTCTGGCAATGAGCAGTTCTTC	CSAPTSPASGNEQFF